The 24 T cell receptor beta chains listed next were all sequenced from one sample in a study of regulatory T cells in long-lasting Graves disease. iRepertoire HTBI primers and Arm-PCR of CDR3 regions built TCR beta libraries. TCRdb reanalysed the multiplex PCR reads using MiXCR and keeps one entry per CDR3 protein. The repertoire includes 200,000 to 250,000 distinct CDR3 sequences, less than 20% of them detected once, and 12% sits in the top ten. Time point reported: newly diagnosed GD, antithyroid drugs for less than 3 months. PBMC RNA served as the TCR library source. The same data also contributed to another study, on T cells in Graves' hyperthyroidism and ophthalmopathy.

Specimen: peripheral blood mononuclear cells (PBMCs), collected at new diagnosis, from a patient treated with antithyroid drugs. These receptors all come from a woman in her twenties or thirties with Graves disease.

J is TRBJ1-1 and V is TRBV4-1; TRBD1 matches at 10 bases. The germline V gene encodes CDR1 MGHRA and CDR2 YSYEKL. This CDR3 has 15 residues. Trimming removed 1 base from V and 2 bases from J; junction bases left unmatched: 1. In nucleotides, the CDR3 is TGCGCCAGCAGCCAAGGGGACAGGGGAAACACTGAAGCTTTCTTT. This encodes CASSQGDRGNTEAFF.

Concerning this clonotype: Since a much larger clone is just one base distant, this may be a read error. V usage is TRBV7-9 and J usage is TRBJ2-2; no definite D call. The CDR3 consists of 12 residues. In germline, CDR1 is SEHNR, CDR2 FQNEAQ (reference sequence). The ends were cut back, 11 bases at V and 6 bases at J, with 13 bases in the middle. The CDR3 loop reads CAASSGAGELFF. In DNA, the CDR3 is TGTGCCGCATCCAGTGGGGCCGGGGAGCTGTTTTTT.

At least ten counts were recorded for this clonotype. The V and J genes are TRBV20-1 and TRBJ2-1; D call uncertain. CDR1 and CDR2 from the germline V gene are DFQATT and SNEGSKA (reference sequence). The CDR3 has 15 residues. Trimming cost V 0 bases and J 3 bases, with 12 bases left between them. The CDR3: CSARDIVRDYNEQFF. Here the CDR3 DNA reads TGCAGTGCTAGAGATATAGTGAGAGACTACAATGAGCAGTTCTTC.

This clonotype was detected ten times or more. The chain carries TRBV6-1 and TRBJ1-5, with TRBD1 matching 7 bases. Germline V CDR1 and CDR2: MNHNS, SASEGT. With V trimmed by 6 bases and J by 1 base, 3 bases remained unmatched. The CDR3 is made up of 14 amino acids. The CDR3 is CASRGQVSNQPQHF. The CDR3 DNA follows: TGTGCCAGCAGAGGACAGGTCAGCAATCAGCCCCAGCATTTT.

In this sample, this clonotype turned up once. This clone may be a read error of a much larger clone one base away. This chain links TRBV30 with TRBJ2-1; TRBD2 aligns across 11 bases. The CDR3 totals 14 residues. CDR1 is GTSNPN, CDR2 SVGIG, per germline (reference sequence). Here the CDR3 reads CARSVAGGLGEQFF. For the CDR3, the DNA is TGTGCCCGGAGTGTAGCGGGGGGGTTGGGTGAGCAGTTCTTC.

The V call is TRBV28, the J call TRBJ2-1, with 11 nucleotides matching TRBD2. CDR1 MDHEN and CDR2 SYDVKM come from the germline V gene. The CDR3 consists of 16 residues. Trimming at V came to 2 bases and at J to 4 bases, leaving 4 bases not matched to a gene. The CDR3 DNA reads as TGTGCCAGCAGTTTACCAACTAGCGGGGGATACAATGAGCAGTTCTTC. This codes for CASSLPTSGGYNEQFF.

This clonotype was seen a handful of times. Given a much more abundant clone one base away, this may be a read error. The CDR3 region has the DNA TGTGCCAGCAGTCCCCGGATGGTGTATAGCAATCAGCCCCAGCATTTT. Protein: CASSPRMVYSNQPQHF. The chain is built from TRBV27 and TRBJ1-5; D unresolved. The CDR3 runs to 16 residues. The germline CDR1 and CDR2 sequences are MNHEY and SMNVEV (reference sequence). V lost 5 bases and J 0 bases, leaving 14 bases between the germline ends.

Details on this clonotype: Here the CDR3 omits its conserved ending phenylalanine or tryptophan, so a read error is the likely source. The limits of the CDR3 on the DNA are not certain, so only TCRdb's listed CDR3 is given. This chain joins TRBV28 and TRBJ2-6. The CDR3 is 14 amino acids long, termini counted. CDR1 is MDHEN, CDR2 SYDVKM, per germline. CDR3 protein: CASSSQSGANVRTV.

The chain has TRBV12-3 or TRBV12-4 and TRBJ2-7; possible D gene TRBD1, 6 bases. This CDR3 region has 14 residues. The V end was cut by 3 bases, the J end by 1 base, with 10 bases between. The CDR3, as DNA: TGTGCCAGCAGTTTCACAGGGTTGTCCTACGAGCAGTACTTC. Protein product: CASSFTGLSYEQYF.

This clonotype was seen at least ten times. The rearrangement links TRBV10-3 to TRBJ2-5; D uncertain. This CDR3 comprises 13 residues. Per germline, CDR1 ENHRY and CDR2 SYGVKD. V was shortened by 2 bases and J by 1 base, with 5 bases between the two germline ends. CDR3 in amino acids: CAISERAQETQYF. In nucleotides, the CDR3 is TGTGCCATCAGTGAGCGGGCCCAAGAGACCCAGTACTTC.

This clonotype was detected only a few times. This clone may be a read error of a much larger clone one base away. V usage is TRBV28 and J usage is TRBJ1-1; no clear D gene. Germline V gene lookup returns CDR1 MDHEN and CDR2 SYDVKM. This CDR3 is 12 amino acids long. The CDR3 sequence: CASRAPNTEALF. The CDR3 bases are TGTGCCAGCAGGGCCCCGAACACTGAAGCTCTCTTT.

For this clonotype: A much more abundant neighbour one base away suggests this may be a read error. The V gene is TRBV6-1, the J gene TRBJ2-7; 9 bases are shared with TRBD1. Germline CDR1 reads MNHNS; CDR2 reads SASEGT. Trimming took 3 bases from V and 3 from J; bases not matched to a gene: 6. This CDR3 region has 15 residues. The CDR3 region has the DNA TGTGCCAGCAGTGACTCCGGGACAGGGAACTACGAGCAGTACTTC. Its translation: CASSDSGTGNYEQYF.

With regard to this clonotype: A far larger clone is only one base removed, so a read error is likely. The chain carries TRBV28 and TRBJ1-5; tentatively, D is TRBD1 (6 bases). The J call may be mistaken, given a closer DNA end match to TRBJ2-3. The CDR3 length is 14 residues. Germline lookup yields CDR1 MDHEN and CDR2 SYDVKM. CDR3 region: CASSFSGDNQPQYF. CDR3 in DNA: TGTGCCAGCAGTTTCTCTGGGGACAATCAGCCCCAGTATTTT.

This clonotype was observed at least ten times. The chain's CDR3 is CASSRTSGSPGTQYF. The CDR3 bases are TGCGCCAGCAGTAGAACTAGCGGGAGTCCGGGTACGCAGTATTTT. This rearrangement joins TRBV10-2 to TRBJ2-3; 11 nucleotides match TRBD2. This CDR3 spans 15 amino acids. V shed 5 bases and J 8 bases; nucleotides not matched to a gene: 9. Per germline, CDR1 WSHSY and CDR2 SAAADI.

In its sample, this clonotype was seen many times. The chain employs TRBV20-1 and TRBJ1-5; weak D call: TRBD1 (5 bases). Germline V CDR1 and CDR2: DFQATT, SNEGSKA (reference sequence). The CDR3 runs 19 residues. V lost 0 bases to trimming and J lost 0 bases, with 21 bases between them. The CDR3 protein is CSAREISKGTGFSNQPQHF. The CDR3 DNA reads TGCAGTGCTAGAGAGATCTCCAAAGGGACCGGCTTTAGCAATCAGCCCCAGCATTTT.

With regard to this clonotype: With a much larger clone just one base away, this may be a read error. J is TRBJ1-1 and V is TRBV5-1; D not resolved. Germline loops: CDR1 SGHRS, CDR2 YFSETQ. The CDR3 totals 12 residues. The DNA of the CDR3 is TGCGCCAGCAGCTTGGGGGGAATTGAAGCTTTGTTT. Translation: CASSLGGIEALF.

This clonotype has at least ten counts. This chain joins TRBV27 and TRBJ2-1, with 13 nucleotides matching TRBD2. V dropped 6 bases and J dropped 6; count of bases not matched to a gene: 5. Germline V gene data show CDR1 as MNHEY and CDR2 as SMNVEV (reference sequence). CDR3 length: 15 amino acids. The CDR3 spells CASSSGTSGINEQFF. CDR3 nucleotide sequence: TGTGCCAGCAGCTCCGGGACTAGCGGGATCAATGAGCAGTTCTTC.

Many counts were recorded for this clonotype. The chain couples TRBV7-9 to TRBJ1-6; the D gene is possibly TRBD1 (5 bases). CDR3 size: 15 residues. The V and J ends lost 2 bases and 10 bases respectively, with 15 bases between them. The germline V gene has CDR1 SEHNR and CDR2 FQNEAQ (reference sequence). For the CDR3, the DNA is TGTGCCAGCAGCTTAAGTTCGGGGGTAGGGTCACCCCTCCACTTT. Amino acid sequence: CASSLSSGVGSPLHF.

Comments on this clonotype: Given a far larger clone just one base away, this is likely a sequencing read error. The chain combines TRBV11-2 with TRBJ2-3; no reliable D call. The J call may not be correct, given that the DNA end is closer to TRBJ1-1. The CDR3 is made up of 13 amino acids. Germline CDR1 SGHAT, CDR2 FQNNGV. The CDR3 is CASSYGPGGEAFF. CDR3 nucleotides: TGTGCCAGCAGCTATGGTCCGGGTGGAGAAGCTTTCTTT.

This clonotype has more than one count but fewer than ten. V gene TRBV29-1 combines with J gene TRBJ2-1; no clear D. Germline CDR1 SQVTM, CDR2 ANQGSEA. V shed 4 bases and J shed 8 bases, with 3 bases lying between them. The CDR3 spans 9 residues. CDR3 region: CSVGDEQFF. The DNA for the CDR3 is TGCAGCGTTGGAGATGAGCAGTTCTTC.

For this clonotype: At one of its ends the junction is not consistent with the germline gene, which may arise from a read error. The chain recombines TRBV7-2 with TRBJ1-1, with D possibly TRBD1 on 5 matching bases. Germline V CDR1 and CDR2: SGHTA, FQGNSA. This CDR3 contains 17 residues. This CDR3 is CASSLEGLRAGNTEAFF. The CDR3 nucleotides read TGTGCCAGCAGTTTAGAGGGGCTTCGTGCAGGGAACACTGAAGCTTTCTTT.

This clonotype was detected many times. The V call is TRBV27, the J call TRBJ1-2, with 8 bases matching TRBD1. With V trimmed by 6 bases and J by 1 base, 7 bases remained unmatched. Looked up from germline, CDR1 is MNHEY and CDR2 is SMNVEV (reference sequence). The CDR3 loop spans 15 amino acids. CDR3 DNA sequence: TGTGCCAGCAGCATACAGGGGGGGGTTAACTATGGCTACACCTTC. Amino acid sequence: CASSIQGGVNYGYTF.

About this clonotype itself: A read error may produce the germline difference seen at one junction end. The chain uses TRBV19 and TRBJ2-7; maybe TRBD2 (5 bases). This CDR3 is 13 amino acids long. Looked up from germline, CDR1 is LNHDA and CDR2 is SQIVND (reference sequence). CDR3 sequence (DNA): TGTGCCAGTAGTGTCTCCGGAGGCTACGGGCAGTACTTC. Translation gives CASSVSGGYGQYF.

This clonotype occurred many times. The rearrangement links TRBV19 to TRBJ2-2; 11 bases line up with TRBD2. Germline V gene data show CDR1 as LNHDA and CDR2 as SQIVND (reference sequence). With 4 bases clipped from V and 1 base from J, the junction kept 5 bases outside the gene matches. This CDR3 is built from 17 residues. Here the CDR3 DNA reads TGTGCCAGTAGTAGCCGCGGACTAGCGGGGAACACCGGGGAGCTGTTTTTT. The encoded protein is CASSSRGLAGNTGELFF.